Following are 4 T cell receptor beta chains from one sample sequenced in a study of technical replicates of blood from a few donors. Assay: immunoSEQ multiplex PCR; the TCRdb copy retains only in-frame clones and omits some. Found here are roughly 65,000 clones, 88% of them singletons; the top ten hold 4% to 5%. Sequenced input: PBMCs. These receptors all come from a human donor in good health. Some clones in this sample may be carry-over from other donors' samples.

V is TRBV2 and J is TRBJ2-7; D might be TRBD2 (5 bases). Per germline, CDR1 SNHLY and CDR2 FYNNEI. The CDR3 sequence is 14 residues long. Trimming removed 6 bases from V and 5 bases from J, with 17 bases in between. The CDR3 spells CASRVDLFGNEQYF. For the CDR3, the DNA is TGTGCCAGCAGGGTGGACCTTTTCGGGAACGAGCAGTACTTC.

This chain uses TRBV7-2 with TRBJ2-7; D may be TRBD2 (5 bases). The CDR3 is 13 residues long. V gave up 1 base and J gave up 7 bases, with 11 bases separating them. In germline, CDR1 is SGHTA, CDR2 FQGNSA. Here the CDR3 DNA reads TGTGCCAGCAGCTTAGGAGCGGTCGGGGAGCAGTACTTC. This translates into CASSLGAVGEQYF.

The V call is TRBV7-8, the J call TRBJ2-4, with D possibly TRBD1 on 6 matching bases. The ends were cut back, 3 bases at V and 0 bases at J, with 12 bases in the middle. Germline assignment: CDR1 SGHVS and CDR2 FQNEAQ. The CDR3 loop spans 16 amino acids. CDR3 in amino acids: CASSLGTFGAKNIQYF. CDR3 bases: TGTGCCAGCAGCTTGGGGACATTCGGAGCCAAAAACATTCAGTACTTC.

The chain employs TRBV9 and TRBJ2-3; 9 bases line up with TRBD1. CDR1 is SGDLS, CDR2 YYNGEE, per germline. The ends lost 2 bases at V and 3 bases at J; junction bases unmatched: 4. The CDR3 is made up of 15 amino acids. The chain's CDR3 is CASSVRDRDTDTQYF. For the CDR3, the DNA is TGTGCCAGCAGCGTCCGGGACAGGGATACAGATACGCAGTATTTT.